This TCR beta chain was identified during a study of neurological immune-mediated disorders. The study, taken as a whole, reports: A possible signature was seen in one related-CDR3 cluster, into which phylogenetic grouping placed the repertoires of 18 of 34 multiple sclerosis patients.

The sample holds many counts of this clonotype. Its antigen remains unidentified. Trimming took 5 bases from V and 5 from J, leaving 9 bases between them. This CDR3 has 13 residues. Germline CDR1 is SEHNR and CDR2 is FQNEAQ (reference sequence). Synthesis of cDNA was performed by 5'RACE using 10-nucleotide random UMIs. Using its own MiXCR run on the 5' RACE reads, TCRdb lists one record per CDR3 protein. Here the sample spans roughly 71,000 distinct CDR3 sequences, roughly 3.9% being singletons. The source material was PBMCs. This chain connects TRBV7-9 to TRBJ2-2; D is undetermined. The clonotype originates from a young man with multiple sclerosis. The CDR3 is CASSPTPTGELFF. The CDR3 bases are TGTGCCAGCAGCCCCACCCCGACCGGGGAGCTGTTTTTT.